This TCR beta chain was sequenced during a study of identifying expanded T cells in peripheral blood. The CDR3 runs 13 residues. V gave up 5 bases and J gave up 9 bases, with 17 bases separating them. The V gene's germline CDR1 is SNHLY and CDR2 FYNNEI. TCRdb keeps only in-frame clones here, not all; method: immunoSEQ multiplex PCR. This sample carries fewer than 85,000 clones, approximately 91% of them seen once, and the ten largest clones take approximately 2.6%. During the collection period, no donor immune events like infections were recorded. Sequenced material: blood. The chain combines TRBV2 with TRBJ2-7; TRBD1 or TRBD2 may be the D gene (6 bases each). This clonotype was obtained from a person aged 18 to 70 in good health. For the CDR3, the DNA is TGTGCCAGCAGTCCTCTCGCAGAGGGGGGGCAGTACTTC. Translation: CASSPLAEGGQYF.